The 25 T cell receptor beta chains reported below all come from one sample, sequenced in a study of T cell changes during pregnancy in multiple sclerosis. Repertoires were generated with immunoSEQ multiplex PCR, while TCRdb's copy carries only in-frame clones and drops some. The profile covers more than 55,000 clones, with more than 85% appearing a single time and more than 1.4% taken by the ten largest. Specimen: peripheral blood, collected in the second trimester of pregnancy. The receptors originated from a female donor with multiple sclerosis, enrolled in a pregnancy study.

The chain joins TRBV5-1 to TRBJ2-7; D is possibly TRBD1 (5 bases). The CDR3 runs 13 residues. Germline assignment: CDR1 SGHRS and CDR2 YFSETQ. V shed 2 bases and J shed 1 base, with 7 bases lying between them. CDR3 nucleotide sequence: TGCGCCAGCAGCTTAGGGGAATCCTACGAGCAGTACTTC. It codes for CASSLGESYEQYF.

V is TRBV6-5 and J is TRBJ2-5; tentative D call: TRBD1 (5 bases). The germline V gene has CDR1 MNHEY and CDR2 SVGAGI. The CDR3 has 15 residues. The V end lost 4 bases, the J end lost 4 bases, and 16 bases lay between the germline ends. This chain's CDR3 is CASSFGRVVRETQYF. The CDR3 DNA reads TGTGCCAGCAGTTTTGGCAGGGTGGTTAGAGAGACCCAGTACTTC.

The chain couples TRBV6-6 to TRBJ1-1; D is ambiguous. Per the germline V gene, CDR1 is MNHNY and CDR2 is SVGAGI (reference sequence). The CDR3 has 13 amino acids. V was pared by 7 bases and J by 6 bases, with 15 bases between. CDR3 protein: CASTVWATSEAFF. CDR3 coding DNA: TGTGCCAGCACCGTCTGGGCAACATCTGAAGCTTTCTTT.

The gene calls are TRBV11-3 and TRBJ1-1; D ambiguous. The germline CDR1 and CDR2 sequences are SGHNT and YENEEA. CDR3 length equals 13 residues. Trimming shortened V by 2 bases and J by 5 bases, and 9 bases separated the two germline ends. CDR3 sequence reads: CASSLLAGTEAFF. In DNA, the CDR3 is TGTGCCAGCAGCTTACTAGCCGGTACTGAAGCTTTCTTT.

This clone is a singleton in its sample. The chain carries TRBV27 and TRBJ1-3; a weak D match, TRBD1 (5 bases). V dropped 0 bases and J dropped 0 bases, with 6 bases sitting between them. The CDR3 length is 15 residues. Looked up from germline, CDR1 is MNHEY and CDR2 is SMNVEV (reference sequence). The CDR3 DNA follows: TGTGCCAGCAGTTTATCGGGGGGCTCTGGAAACACCATATATTTT. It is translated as CASSLSGGSGNTIYF.

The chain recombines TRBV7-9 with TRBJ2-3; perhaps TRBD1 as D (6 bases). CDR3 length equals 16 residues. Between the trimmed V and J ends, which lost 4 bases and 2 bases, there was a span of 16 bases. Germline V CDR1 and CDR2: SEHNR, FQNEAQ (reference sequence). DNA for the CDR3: TGTGCCAGCAGCTCAGGCCAGGGGATGAACACAGATACGCAGTATTTT. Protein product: CASSSGQGMNTDTQYF.

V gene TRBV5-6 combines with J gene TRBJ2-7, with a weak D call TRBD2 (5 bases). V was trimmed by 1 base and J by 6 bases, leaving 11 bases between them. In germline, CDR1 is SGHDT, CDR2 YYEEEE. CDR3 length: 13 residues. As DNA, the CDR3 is TGTGCCAGCAGCTTGTACGCGGGTCCCGAGCAGTACTTC. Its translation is CASSLYAGPEQYF.

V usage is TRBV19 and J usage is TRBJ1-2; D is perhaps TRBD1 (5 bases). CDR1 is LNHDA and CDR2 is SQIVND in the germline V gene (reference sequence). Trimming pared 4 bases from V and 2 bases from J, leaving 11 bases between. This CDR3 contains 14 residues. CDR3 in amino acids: CASSRGPINYGYTF. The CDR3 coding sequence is TGTGCCAGTAGTAGGGGCCCTATCAACTATGGCTACACCTTC.

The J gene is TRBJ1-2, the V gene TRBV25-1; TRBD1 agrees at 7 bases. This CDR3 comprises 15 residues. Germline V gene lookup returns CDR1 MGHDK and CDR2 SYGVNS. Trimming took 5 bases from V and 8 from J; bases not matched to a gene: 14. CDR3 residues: CASSNTGASSGGYTF. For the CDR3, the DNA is TGTGCCAGCAGTAACACAGGGGCCTCCTCGGGGGGCTACACCTTC.

DNA of the CDR3: TGCGCCAGCAGCAAATGGACTAGCGGGGCAACCGGGGAGCTGTTTTTT. It is translated as CASSKWTSGATGELFF. V is TRBV5-1 and J is TRBJ2-2; TRBD2 aligns across 12 bases. Germline-derived CDR1 and CDR2 are SGHRS and YFSETQ. Unmatched junction bases numbered 6, after V lost 4 bases and J lost 5 bases. CDR3 length: 16 residues. Using reference TRBV5-1 and TRBJ2-2 for the parts outside the CDR3, the full variable domain is KAGVTQTPRYLIKTRGQQVTLSCSPISGHRSVSWYQQTPGQGLQFLFEYFSETQRNKGNFPGRFSGRQFSNSRSEMNVSTLELGDSALYLCASSKWTSGATGELFFGEGSRLTVL.

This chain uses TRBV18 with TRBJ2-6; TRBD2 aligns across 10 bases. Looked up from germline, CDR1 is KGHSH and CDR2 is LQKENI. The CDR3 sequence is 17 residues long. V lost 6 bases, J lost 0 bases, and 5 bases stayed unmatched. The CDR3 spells CASSPSGGVSGANVLTF. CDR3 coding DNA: TGTGCCAGCTCCCCGAGCGGGGGGGTCTCTGGGGCCAACGTCCTGACTTTC.

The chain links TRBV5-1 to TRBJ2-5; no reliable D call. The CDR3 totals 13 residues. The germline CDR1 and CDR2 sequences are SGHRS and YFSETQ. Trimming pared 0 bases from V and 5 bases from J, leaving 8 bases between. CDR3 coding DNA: TGCGCCAGCAGCTTGGAGCCCGGGGAGACCCAGTACTTC. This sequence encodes CASSLEPGETQYF.

CDR3 nucleotide sequence: TGTGCCAGCAGCTTGGGGTTGCGGTCTAATGAAAAACTGTTTTTT. This gives the protein CASSLGLRSNEKLFF. The chain recombines TRBV5-8 with TRBJ1-4; D remains unclear. Germline CDR1 is SGHTS and CDR2 is YDEGEE. The length of the CDR3 is 15 residues. Trimming removed 0 bases at V and 3 bases at J, with 9 bases between.

CDR3 nucleotides: TGTGCTAGTGGTTTGGGGGTAGGGACAGGGGCTGGCTACACCTTC. The encoded protein is CASGLGVGTGAGYTF. V and J are TRBV12-5 and TRBJ1-2, with 10 nucleotides matching TRBD1. With 1 base clipped from V and 7 bases from J, the junction kept 6 bases outside the gene matches. The V gene's germline CDR1 is LGHNT and CDR2 FRNRAP. The CDR3 consists of 15 residues.

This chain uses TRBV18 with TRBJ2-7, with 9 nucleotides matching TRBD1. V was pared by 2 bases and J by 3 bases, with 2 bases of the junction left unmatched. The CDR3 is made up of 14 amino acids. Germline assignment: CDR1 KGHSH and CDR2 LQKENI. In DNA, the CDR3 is TGTGCCAGCTCACCAAAGACAGGGGGCTACGAGCAGTACTTC. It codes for CASSPKTGGYEQYF.

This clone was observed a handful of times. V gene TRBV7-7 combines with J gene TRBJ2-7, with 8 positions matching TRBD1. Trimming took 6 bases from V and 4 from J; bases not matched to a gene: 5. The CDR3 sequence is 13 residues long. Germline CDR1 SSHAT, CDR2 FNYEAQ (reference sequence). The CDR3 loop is CASSPGTGYEQYF. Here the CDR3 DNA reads TGTGCCAGCAGTCCCGGGACAGGATACGAGCAGTACTTC.

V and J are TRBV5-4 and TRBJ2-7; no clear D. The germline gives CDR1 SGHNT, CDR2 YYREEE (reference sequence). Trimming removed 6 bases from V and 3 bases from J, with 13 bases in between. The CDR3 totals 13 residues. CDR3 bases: TGTGCCAGCACCCATCCGGTGAGCTACGAGCAGTACTTC. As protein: CASTHPVSYEQYF. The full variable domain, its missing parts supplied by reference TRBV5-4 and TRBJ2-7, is ETGVTQSPTHLIKTRGQQVTLRCSSQSGHNTVSWYQQALGQGPQFIFQYYREEENGRGNFPPRFSGLQFPNYSSELNVNALELDDSALYLCASTHPVSYEQYFGPGTRLTVT.

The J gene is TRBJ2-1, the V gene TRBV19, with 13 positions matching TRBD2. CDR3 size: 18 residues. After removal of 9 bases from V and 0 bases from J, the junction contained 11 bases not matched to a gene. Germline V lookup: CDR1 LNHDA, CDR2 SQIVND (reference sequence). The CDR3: CASAGQGLAGSSYNEQFF. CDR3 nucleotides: TGTGCCAGCGCCGGACAGGGACTAGCGGGAAGCTCCTACAATGAGCAGTTCTTC.

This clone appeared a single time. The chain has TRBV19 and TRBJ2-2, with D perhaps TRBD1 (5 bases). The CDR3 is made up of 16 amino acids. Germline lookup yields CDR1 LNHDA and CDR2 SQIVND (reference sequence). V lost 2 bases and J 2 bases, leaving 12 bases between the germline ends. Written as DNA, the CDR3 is TGTGCCAGTAGTATATTGGCAAGGGGAAACACCGGGGAGCTGTTTTTT. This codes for CASSILARGNTGELFF.

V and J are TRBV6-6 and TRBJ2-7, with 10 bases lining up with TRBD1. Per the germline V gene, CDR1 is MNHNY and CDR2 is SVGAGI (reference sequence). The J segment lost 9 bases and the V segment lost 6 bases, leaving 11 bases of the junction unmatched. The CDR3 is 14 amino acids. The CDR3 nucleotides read TGTGCCAGCAGACCGGGACAGGGGACTCTAGGGCAGTACTTC. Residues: CASRPGQGTLGQYF.

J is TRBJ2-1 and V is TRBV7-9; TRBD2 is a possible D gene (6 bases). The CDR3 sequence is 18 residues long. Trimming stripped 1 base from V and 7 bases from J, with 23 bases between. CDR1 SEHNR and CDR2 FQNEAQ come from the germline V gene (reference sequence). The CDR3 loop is CASSLDGRRAGSGNEQFF. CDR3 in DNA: TGTGCCAGCAGCTTAGATGGGAGGAGGGCAGGGTCGGGGAATGAGCAGTTCTTC. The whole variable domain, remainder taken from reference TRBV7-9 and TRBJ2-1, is DTGVSQNPRHKITKRGQNVTFRCDPISEHNRLYWYRQTLGQGPEFLTYFQNEAQLEKSRLLSDRFSAERPKGSFSTLEIQRTEQGDSAMYLCASSLDGRRAGSGNEQFFGPGTRLTVL.

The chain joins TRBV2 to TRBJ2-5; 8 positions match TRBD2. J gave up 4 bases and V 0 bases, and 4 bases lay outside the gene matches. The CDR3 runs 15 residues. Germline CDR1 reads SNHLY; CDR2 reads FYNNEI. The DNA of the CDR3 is TGTGCCAGCAGTGAAGCGCTTCTAGCGGGAGAGACCCAGTACTTC. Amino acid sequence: CASSEALLAGETQYF.

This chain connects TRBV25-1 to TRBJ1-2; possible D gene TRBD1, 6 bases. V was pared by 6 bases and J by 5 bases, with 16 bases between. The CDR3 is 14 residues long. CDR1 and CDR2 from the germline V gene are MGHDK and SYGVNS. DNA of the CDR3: TGTGCCAGCAGGTCGGACAGCCAGGCATATGGCTACACCTTC. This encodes CASRSDSQAYGYTF.

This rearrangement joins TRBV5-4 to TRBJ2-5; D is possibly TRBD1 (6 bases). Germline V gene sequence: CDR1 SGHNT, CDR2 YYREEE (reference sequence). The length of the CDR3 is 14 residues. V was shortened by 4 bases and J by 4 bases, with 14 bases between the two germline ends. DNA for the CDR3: TGTGCCAGCAGCAAGGACAGATGGGGAGAGACCCAGTACTTC. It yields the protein CASSKDRWGETQYF.

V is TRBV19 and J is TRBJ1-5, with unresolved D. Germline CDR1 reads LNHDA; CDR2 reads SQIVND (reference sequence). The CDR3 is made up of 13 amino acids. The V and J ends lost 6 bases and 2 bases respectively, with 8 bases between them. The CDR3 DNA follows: TGTGCCAGTAGACCCCTAGGCAATCAGCCCCAGCATTTT. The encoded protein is CASRPLGNQPQHF.